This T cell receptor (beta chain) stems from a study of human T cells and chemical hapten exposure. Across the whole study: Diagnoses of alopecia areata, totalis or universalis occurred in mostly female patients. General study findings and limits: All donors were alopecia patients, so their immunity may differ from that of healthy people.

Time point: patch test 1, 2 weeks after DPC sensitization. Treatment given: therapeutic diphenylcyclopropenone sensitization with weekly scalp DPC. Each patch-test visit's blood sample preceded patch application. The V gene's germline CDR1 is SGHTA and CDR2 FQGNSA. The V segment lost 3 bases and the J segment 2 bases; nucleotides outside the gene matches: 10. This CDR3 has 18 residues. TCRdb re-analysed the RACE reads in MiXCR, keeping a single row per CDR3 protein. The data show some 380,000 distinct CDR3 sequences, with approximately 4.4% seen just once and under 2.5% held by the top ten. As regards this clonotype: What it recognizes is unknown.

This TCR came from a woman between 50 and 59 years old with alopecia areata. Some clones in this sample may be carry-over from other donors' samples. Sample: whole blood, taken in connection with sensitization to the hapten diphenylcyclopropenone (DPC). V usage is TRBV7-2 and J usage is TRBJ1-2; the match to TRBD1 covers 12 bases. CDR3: CASSFPGDRGRKNYGYTF. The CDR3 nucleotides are TGTGCCAGCAGCTTCCCAGGGGACAGGGGGCGAAAAAACTATGGCTACACCTTC.